The 32 T cell receptor beta chains below all came from one sample that was sequenced in a study of OX40 agonist ivuxolimab in advanced cancers. Libraries were prepared through the immunoSEQ multiplex PCR assay. TCRdb re-hosts the immuneACCESS table, in-frame sequences only. Its copies lack some clones; in the studies checked, an unresolved V gene accounts for under half of them, and the cause for the rest is not known. Counted in this sample were about 24,000 clones; approximately 85% of them appeared once. The ten largest clones add up to roughly 15% of the sample. Sequenced here: CD4+ or CD8+ T cells sorted from blood, sampled in a trial of the OX40 agonist ivuxolimab. The receptors were gathered from an adult with an advanced solid tumor such as melanoma, head and neck, liver or kidney cancer.

This clone was seen once. V is TRBV5-4 and J is TRBJ1-3, with D hard to call. The ends were cut back, 2 bases at V and 1 base at J, with 4 bases in the middle. Germline V CDR1 and CDR2: SGHNT, YYREEE (reference sequence). The CDR3 spans 13 residues. The CDR3 coding sequence is TGTGCCAGCAGCTTAGTATCTGGAAACACCATATATTTT. Residues: CASSLVSGNTIYF. Based on the CDR3 plus reference TRBV5-4 and TRBJ1-3, the full variable domain is ETGVTQSPTHLIKTRGQQVTLRCSSQSGHNTVSWYQQALGQGPQFIFQYYREEENGRGNFPPRFSGLQFPNYSSELNVNALELDDSALYLCASSLVSGNTIYFGEGSWLTVV.

The chain has TRBV19 and TRBJ2-5; the match to TRBD2 covers 7 bases. Germline V gene lookup returns CDR1 LNHDA and CDR2 SQIVND (reference sequence). CDR3 length equals 12 residues. Germline trimming cut 1 base from V and 11 bases from J; bases unmatched to any gene: 4. The CDR3 coding sequence is TGTGCCAGTAGTATAGGGCGGGGGAGGCAGTACTTC. Translation gives CASSIGRGRQYF.

This clone has only a few counts. The V call is TRBV7-9, the J call TRBJ2-7; no clear D. In germline, CDR1 is SEHNR, CDR2 FQNEAQ (reference sequence). V lost 5 bases, J lost 3 bases, and 5 bases lay in between. The CDR3 sequence is 11 residues long. CDR3 DNA sequence: TGTGCCAGCAGCCCCTACTACGAGCAGTACTTC. As protein: CASSPYYEQYF.

The V gene is TRBV2, the J gene TRBJ1-4; 8 nucleotides align to TRBD1. The length of the CDR3 is 13 residues. Germline V gene lookup returns CDR1 SNHLY and CDR2 FYNNEI. V dropped 4 bases and J dropped 7; count of bases not matched to a gene: 2. The DNA of the CDR3 is TGTGCCAGCAGTGGACAGGGGTCTGAAAAACTGTTTTTT. Its translation is CASSGQGSEKLFF.

The chain combines TRBV30 with TRBJ2-7; D remains unclear. This CDR3 region has 13 residues. Trimming took off 3 bases at V and 1 base at J, with 10 bases between the two ends. Looked up from germline, CDR1 is GTSNPN and CDR2 is SVGIG (reference sequence). CDR3 in amino acids: CAWRPGSSYEQYF. The CDR3 bases are TGTGCCTGGAGGCCAGGATCTTCCTACGAGCAGTACTTC.

This clone came up once. The genes are TRBV29-1 and TRBJ1-2; perhaps TRBD1 as D (5 bases). Trimming pared 4 bases from V and 0 bases from J, leaving 9 bases between. The CDR3 runs to 13 residues. Looked up from germline, CDR1 is SQVTM and CDR2 is ANQGSEA. CDR3: CSVGQRSNYGYTF. The CDR3 DNA is TGCAGCGTTGGACAGAGATCTAACTATGGCTACACCTTC.

CDR3 residues: CAWSVWGSNQPQHF. DNA of the CDR3: TGTGCCTGGAGTGTATGGGGCTCCAATCAGCCCCAGCATTTT. This chain links TRBV30 with TRBJ1-5; tentatively, D is TRBD1 (5 bases). Trimming shortened V by 0 bases and J by 3 bases, and 9 bases separated the two germline ends. In germline, CDR1 is GTSNPN, CDR2 SVGIG (reference sequence). This CDR3 spans 14 amino acids.

This chain uses TRBV7-3 with TRBJ2-5; D perhaps matches TRBD2 (6 bases). CDR1 and CDR2 from the germline V gene are SGHTA and FQGTGA. V gave up 5 bases and J gave up 4 bases, with 17 bases separating them. CDR3 length: 15 amino acids. The CDR3 nucleotides read TGTGCCAGCAGCCGCTCCGGGAGCGGTGGAGAGACCCAGTACTTC. As protein: CASSRSGSGGETQYF.

The CDR3 coding sequence is TGTGCCACCAGCAGAGATCTGGCAGGGGGTGATGAGCAGTTCTTC. Translation: CATSRDLAGGDEQFF. V gene TRBV15 combines with J gene TRBJ2-1, with 7 bases identical to TRBD1. The trim removed 0 bases at V and 8 bases at J, leaving 7 bases unmatched. Germline values: CDR1 LNHNV, CDR2 YYDKDF (reference sequence). The CDR3 covers 15 residues.

The rearrangement joins TRBV29-1 to TRBJ2-3; D not resolved. CDR1 SQVTM and CDR2 ANQGSEA come from the germline V gene. Deletions cut 4 bases from V and 4 bases from J, with 12 bases between. The CDR3 covers 13 residues. CDR3 DNA: TGCAGCGTTGTACGGGCCCCCGCAGATACGCAGTATTTT. Protein: CSVVRAPADTQYF.

The genes are TRBV7-3 and TRBJ2-5, with 7 bases identical to TRBD2. V lost 5 bases and J lost 1; bases outside the gene matches: 7. The germline V gene encodes CDR1 SGHTA and CDR2 FQGTGA. This CDR3 region has 15 residues. The CDR3 region is CASSPQRGGQETQYF. Here the CDR3 DNA reads TGTGCCAGCAGCCCCCAGCGGGGAGGCCAAGAGACCCAGTACTTC.

This chain uses TRBV9 with TRBJ2-7; D may be TRBD2 (6 bases). CDR3 size: 14 residues. V shed 0 bases and J shed 0 bases, with 7 bases lying between them. Germline values: CDR1 SGDLS, CDR2 YYNGEE. The CDR3 nucleotides read TGTGCCAGCAGCGTAGCTAGCGCCTCCTACGAGCAGTACTTC. This encodes CASSVASASYEQYF.

The chain couples TRBV7-8 to TRBJ2-7; 8 nucleotides match TRBD1. The CDR3 sequence is 15 residues long. Germline trimming cut 3 bases from V and 6 bases from J; bases unmatched to any gene: 10. Germline CDR1 reads SGHVS; CDR2 reads FQNEAQ. The CDR3 here is CASSLRTGYTGEQYF. In DNA, the CDR3 is TGTGCCAGCAGCTTGCGGACAGGGTACACTGGCGAGCAGTACTTC.

This clone was seen more than once but under ten times. This chain connects TRBV6-4 to TRBJ2-1; 12 bases align to TRBD2. CDR1 is MRHNA and CDR2 is SNTAGT in the germline V gene. V trimming: 5 bases; J trimming: 10 bases; junction bases outside the gene matches: 9. The CDR3 has 15 residues. CDR3 loop: CASSYGRLAGAEQFF. The CDR3 region has the DNA TGTGCCAGCAGTTATGGGAGACTAGCGGGGGCGGAGCAGTTCTTC.

This chain links TRBV5-5 with TRBJ1-5, with D tentatively TRBD1 (5 bases). There are 14 residues in the CDR3. Trimming stripped 0 bases from V and 7 bases from J, with 11 bases between. Germline V CDR1 and CDR2: SGHKS, YYEKEE (reference sequence). The CDR3 spells CASSLAGGPQPQHF. The CDR3 DNA sequence: TGTGCCAGCAGCTTGGCCGGGGGACCACAGCCCCAGCATTTT.

V and J are TRBV5-6 and TRBJ2-5, with D hard to call. The germline gives CDR1 SGHDT, CDR2 YYEEEE. There are 15 residues in the CDR3. The V end was cut by 2 bases, the J end by 2 bases, with 13 bases between. CDR3 DNA: TGTGCCAGCAGCTTATGGTCTCACAGTCAAGAGACCCAGTACTTC. The encoded protein is CASSLWSHSQETQYF.

This rearrangement joins TRBV10-2 to TRBJ2-7; tentative D call: TRBD2 (5 bases). V dropped 0 bases and J dropped 5 bases, with 14 bases sitting between them. From germline, CDR1 is WSHSY and CDR2 SAAADI. The CDR3 has 15 residues. CDR3 sequence (DNA): TGCGCCAGCAGTGAGTCGGATGTGGGGAGCGACGAGCAGTACTTC. Amino acids: CASSESDVGSDEQYF.

The V and J genes are TRBV6-5 and TRBJ2-7, with 9 bases that match TRBD1. Germline-derived CDR1 and CDR2 are MNHEY and SVGAGI. CDR3 length: 14 residues. V gave up 6 bases and J gave up 4 bases; unmatched junction bases: 7. CDR3 sequence (DNA): TGTGCCAGCAGCCCAACAGGGGGCCGTTACGAGCAGTACTTC. Protein: CASSPTGGRYEQYF.

This chain uses TRBV6-5 with TRBJ1-5; 7 bases are a match to TRBD1. Germline values: CDR1 MNHEY, CDR2 SVGAGI. The CDR3 is made up of 13 amino acids. After removal of 6 bases from V and 4 bases from J, the junction contained 3 bases not matched to a gene. As DNA, the CDR3 is TGTGCCAGCAGAACGGGACAGAATCAGCCCCAGCATTTT. Amino acids: CASRTGQNQPQHF.

This chain joins TRBV5-1 and TRBJ2-1, with TRBD1 matching over 11 bases. The J segment lost 6 bases and the V segment lost 4 bases, leaving 6 bases of the junction unmatched. Germline CDR1 is SGHRS and CDR2 is YFSETQ. The CDR3 runs to 15 residues. The CDR3: CASSSGQGAFNEQFF. CDR3 DNA: TGCGCCAGCAGCAGTGGACAGGGGGCGTTCAATGAGCAGTTCTTC.

The V call is TRBV27, the J call TRBJ1-1; D gene uncertain. Germline V lookup: CDR1 MNHEY, CDR2 SMNVEV (reference sequence). Trimming took 7 bases from V and 5 from J, leaving 8 bases between them. This CDR3 has 11 amino acids. CDR3 protein: CASKLNTEAFF. CDR3 sequence (DNA): TGTGCCAGCAAGCTCAATACTGAAGCTTTCTTT.

This chain connects TRBV5-1 to TRBJ1-3; 12 nucleotides agree with TRBD1. With V trimmed by 2 bases and J by 1 base, 13 bases remained unmatched. The CDR3 extends over 20 amino acids. Germline V gene sequence: CDR1 SGHRS, CDR2 YFSETQ. Written as DNA, the CDR3 is TGCGCCAGCAGCTTAAAACCGGGACAGGGGGCAGACGGATCTGGAAACACCATATATTTT. Translation gives CASSLKPGQGADGSGNTIYF.

The chain recombines TRBV6-5 with TRBJ2-7; D uncertain. This CDR3 comprises 15 residues. CDR1 and CDR2 from the germline V gene are MNHEY and SVGAGI. V was trimmed by 4 bases and J by 0 bases, leaving 13 bases between them. CDR3 amino acids: CASSSYAPSSYEQYF. CDR3 DNA sequence: TGTGCCAGCAGTTCCTACGCACCGAGCTCCTACGAGCAGTACTTC.

V and J are TRBV4-3 and TRBJ2-1, with 8 nucleotides matching TRBD2. The CDR3 length is 17 residues. Germline trimming cut 0 bases from V and 0 bases from J; bases unmatched to any gene: 4. The germline V gene encodes CDR1 LGHNA and CDR2 YSLEER. CDR3 residues: CASSQDLAGGSYNEQFF. The CDR3 region has the DNA TGCGCCAGCAGCCAAGATCTGGCGGGGGGCTCCTACAATGAGCAGTTCTTC.

V and J are TRBV5-1 and TRBJ2-2, with no clear D. The CDR3 runs to 14 residues. Germline CDR1 SGHRS, CDR2 YFSETQ. The ends were cut back, 0 bases at V and 6 bases at J, with 9 bases in the middle. The CDR3: CASSLDPSPGELFF. In DNA form, the CDR3 reads TGCGCCAGCAGCTTGGATCCTTCCCCCGGGGAGCTGTTTTTT.

The chain joins TRBV9 to TRBJ2-5, with 7 bases aligning to TRBD1. V trimming: 3 bases; J trimming: 5 bases; junction bases outside the gene matches: 7. The germline V gene has CDR1 SGDLS and CDR2 YYNGEE. The CDR3 spans 14 residues. CDR3 region: CASSATGSSETQYF. Written as DNA, the CDR3 is TGTGCCAGCAGCGCGACAGGGTCTTCGGAGACCCAGTACTTC.

The CDR3 loop is CASSLFPQSNEQYF. CDR3 DNA sequence: TGCGCCAGCAGCTTGTTCCCACAGAGCAACGAGCAGTACTTC. V and J are TRBV5-1 and TRBJ2-7; D not certain. V lost 1 base and J 5 bases, leaving 13 bases between the germline ends. This CDR3 has 14 residues. Germline V gene data show CDR1 as SGHRS and CDR2 as YFSETQ.

A note on this clone: Other DNA sequences in the sample encode the same CDR3. The genes are TRBV5-4 and TRBJ2-1; 7 bases fit TRBD1. Losses at the gene ends were 4 bases for V and 8 bases for J; bases not matched to a gene: 6. Germline V CDR1 and CDR2: SGHNT, YYREEE (reference sequence). The CDR3 has 13 amino acids. The CDR3 reads CASSPRGPYEQFF. For the CDR3, the DNA is TGTGCCAGCAGCCCAAGGGGGCCTTATGAGCAGTTCTTC.

The J gene is TRBJ2-2, the V gene TRBV7-3; D might be TRBD1 (5 bases). In germline, CDR1 is SGHTA, CDR2 FQGTGA. The CDR3 is 16 amino acids. Trimming removed 5 bases at V and 6 bases at J, with 19 bases between. The CDR3 protein is CASSPARGPLSGELFF. The CDR3 nucleotides read TGTGCCAGCAGCCCCGCAAGGGGCCCTCTTTCCGGGGAGCTGTTTTTT.

The rearrangement links TRBV6-4 to TRBJ2-1, with 11 bases fitting TRBD2. V lost 6 bases and J lost 6; bases outside the gene matches: 7. The CDR3 is 15 residues long. CDR1 and CDR2 (germline): MRHNA, SNTAGT. The CDR3 loop reads CASSHLAGGLNEQFF. CDR3 in DNA: TGTGCCAGCAGCCATCTAGCGGGAGGCCTCAATGAGCAGTTCTTC.

The chain combines TRBV5-1 with TRBJ1-1; possibly TRBD1 for D (5 bases). Deletions cut 2 bases from V and 4 bases from J, with 12 bases between. In germline, CDR1 is SGHRS, CDR2 YFSETQ. The length of the CDR3 is 14 residues. The chain's CDR3 is CASSFYGGLTEAFF. The CDR3 bases are TGCGCCAGCAGCTTTTACGGGGGACTCACTGAAGCTTTCTTT.

This chain links TRBV4-3 with TRBJ2-2; a weak D match, TRBD2 (5 bases). Deletions cut 3 bases from V and 5 bases from J, with 13 bases between. The length of the CDR3 is 15 residues. Germline assignment: CDR1 LGHNA and CDR2 YSLEER. Here the CDR3 reads CASSQAGMGTGELFF. The DNA for the CDR3 is TGCGCCAGCAGCCAGGCCGGGATGGGGACCGGGGAGCTGTTTTTT.